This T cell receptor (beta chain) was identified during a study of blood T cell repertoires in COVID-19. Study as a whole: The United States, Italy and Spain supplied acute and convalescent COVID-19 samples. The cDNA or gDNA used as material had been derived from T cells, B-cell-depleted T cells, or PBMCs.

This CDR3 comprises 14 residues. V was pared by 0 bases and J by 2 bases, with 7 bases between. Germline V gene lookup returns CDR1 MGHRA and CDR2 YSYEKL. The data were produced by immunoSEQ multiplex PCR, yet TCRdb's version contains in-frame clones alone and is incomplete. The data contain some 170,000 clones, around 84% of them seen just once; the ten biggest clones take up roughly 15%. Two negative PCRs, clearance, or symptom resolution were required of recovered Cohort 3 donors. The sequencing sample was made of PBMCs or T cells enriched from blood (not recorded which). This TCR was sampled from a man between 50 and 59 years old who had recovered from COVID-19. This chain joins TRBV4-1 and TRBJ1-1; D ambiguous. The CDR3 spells CASSQEVVNTEAFF. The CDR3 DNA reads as TGCGCCAGCAGCCAAGAGGTAGTAAACACTGAAGCTTTCTTT.